This T cell receptor (beta chain) was sequenced for a study of shared clonotypes between healthy human individuals. The wider study: In total, the donors were a couple of women and a few men aged 18 to 49.

Points from the study as a whole: Roughly 5% of naive CD4 clonotypes were shared across four donors.

This CDR3 comprises 13 residues. Germline V gene sequence: CDR1 SGDLS, CDR2 YYNGEE. The germline V and J ends were trimmed by 3 bases and 6 bases, with 13 bases remaining between them. In replicate PCRs of sorted subsets, around 0.2 ug DNA, about 30,000 T cell genomes, was used. The repertoire was sequenced with immunoSEQ multiplex PCR; TCRdb's copy has only in-frame clones and lacks some. Here the sample spans about 2 million clones, about 94% being singletons. In regard to this clone: Antigen: not known.

CD45RO-negative, CCR7-selected cells formed the naive CD8 fraction, which excluded terminally differentiated effector memory CD45RA+ cells. The rearrangement joins TRBV9 to TRBJ2-7; D could derive from TRBD1 or TRBD2 (6 bases each). Sequencing was done on a sample of naive CD8+ T cells sorted from blood. The sequence derives from a man in his late teens or twenties in good health. Written as DNA, the CDR3 is TGTGCCAGCAGCGAAGATGGGGGGCGCGAGCAGTACTTC. Translated, it gives CASSEDGGREQYF.